This T cell receptor (beta chain) originates from a study of blood T cell repertoires in COVID-19. The overall study: The United States, Italy and Spain supplied acute and convalescent COVID-19 samples. Sample material is recorded as cDNA or gDNA derived from T cells, B-cell-depleted T cells, or PBMCs.

This clone was observed a handful of times. The CDR3 covers 16 residues. Germline CDR1 is SGHKS and CDR2 is YYEKEE (reference sequence). The ends lost 4 bases at V and 9 bases at J; junction bases unmatched: 11. Original processing methods: Reference gene primer amplification yielded estimated nucleated cell counts. The data were produced by immunoSEQ multiplex PCR, yet TCRdb's version contains in-frame clones alone and is incomplete. The V and J calls and clone size were taken over from that table, and D and trimming were inferred from the DNA. The repertoire holds approximately 110,000 clones, with 84% as singletons.

V gene TRBV5-5 combines with J gene TRBJ2-1, with 12 bases fitting TRBD2. The sequenced sample consisted of peripheral blood. The sequence derives from a woman in her forties with acute or convalescent COVID-19. The CDR3 loop is CASSGASGGASTEQFF. The CDR3 DNA is TGTGCCAGCAGCGGAGCTAGCGGGGGGGCCTCCACTGAGCAGTTCTTC.